Sequencing of this T cell receptor beta chain was carried out in a study of regulatory T cells in long-lasting Graves disease. Time point reported: newly diagnosed GD, antithyroid drugs for less than 3 months. Scientists built the TCR library using RNA that was extracted from PBMCs. The V end lost 3 bases, the J end lost 0 bases, and 7 bases lay between the germline ends. Looked up from germline, CDR1 is GTSNPN and CDR2 is SVGIG (reference sequence). The CDR3 runs 13 residues. Relying on iRepertoire HTBI primers and Arm-PCR of CDR3 regions, the team built TCR beta libraries. MiXCR, run by TCRdb on the multiplex PCR reads, gives a single entry per CDR3 protein. The sample yields more than 350,000 distinct CDR3 sequences, about 16% seen once. These data were also filed under a second study, of T cells in Graves' hyperthyroidism and ophthalmopathy.

Sequencing was performed on peripheral blood mononuclear cells (PBMCs), taken at new diagnosis, from a patient treated with antithyroid drugs. The receptor was isolated from a woman aged 30 to 39 with Graves disease. The chain couples TRBV30 to TRBJ2-3, with D unresolved. CDR3 loop: CAWRWSSTDTQYF. CDR3 sequence (DNA): TGTGCCTGGAGGTGGTCAAGCACAGATACGCAGTATTTT. Together with reference TRBV30 and TRBJ2-3, the CDR3 gives the full variable domain: SQTIHQWPATLVQPVGSPLSLECTVEGTSNPNLYWYRQAAGRGLQLLFYSVGIGQISSEVPQNLSASRPQDRQFILSSKKLLLSDSGFYLCAWRWSSTDTQYFGPGTRLTVL.